What follows are 27 T cell receptor beta chains derived from one specimen sequenced in a study of human T cells and chemical hapten exposure. TCRdb reprocessed the RACE reads with MiXCR, giving one entry per CDR3 protein. Of tens of thousands of distinct CDR3 sequences in the sample, around 10% are singletons; the top ten hold more than 1.5%. Noted time point: pre-sensitization, week 0. The treatment here: therapeutic diphenylcyclopropenone sensitization with weekly scalp DPC. Total RNA was extracted from unfractionated whole blood. Sequenced here: whole blood, sampled in connection with sensitization to the hapten diphenylcyclopropenone (DPC). The receptors here all came from a woman in her 40s with alopecia areata. Some clones in this sample may be carry-over from other donors' samples.

This clonotype was detected many times. This chain links TRBV6-2 or TRBV6-3 with TRBJ1-1; D gene unclear. The V end was cut by 8 bases, the J end by 5 bases, with 9 bases between. This CDR3 spans 11 amino acids. Per germline, CDR1 MNHEY and CDR2 SVGEGT. The CDR3 DNA is TGTGCCAGCGGTTTGGGGACTGAAGCTTTCTTT. Its protein is CASGLGTEAFF.

With respect to this clonotype: Sequence at one end of the junction differs from germline and may be a read error. The chain joins TRBV5-1 to TRBJ2-3; possibly TRBD1 or TRBD2 for D (5 bases each). Looked up from germline, CDR1 is SGHRS and CDR2 is YFSETQ. The CDR3 length is 14 residues. DNA of the CDR3: TGCGCCAGCAGCTTGACCAGGGAGAGAGATACGAAGTATTTT. Encoded protein: CASSLTRERDTKYF.

This clonotype showed up many times. This rearrangement joins TRBV7-2 to TRBJ2-7; no clear D gene. Germline CDR1 SGHTA, CDR2 FQGNSA. V lost 5 bases and J 2 bases, leaving 10 bases between the germline ends. This CDR3 contains 13 residues. CDR3 loop: CASSLYGPYEQYF. The CDR3 DNA reads TGTGCCAGCAGCCTTTACGGGCCCTACGAGCAGTACTTC.

In this sample, this clonotype turned up a few times. The rearrangement uses TRBV6-1 and TRBJ1-1; D remains unclear. Germline CDR1 MNHNS, CDR2 SASEGT. The CDR3 extends over 14 amino acids. V lost 2 bases and J 2 bases, leaving 9 bases between the germline ends. The CDR3 loop is CASSERMLNTEAFF. The CDR3 nucleotides read TGTGCCAGCAGTGAACGGATGTTAAACACTGAAGCTTTCTTT.

In this sample, this clonotype turned up many times. The chain has TRBV4-3 and TRBJ1-4, with D perhaps TRBD1 (6 bases). Between the trimmed V and J ends, which lost 0 bases and 8 bases, there was a span of 16 bases. This CDR3 has 16 residues. CDR1 is LGHNA and CDR2 is YSLEER in the germline V gene. The CDR3 protein is CASSQEVAQGKEKLFF. The CDR3 nucleotides read TGCGCCAGCAGCCAAGAAGTAGCGCAGGGGAAAGAAAAACTGTTTTTT.

This clonotype was observed at least ten times. The chain couples TRBV2 to TRBJ2-7, with D possibly TRBD1 on 5 matching bases. Germline CDR1 reads SNHLY; CDR2 reads FYNNEI. The CDR3 totals 14 residues. Trimming took off 7 bases at V and 1 base at J, with 14 bases between the two ends. The CDR3 is CASKQAEPSYEQYF. The DNA for the CDR3 is TGTGCCAGCAAACAGGCGGAACCGTCCTACGAGCAGTACTTC.

V gene TRBV11-2 combines with J gene TRBJ2-5, with no clear D. Germline lookup yields CDR1 SGHAT and CDR2 FQNNGV. Deletions cut 1 base from V and 5 bases from J, with 14 bases between. The CDR3 covers 15 residues. Written as DNA, the CDR3 is TGTGCCAGCAGCTTAGGAGCCAGTTCCACGGAGACCCAGTACTTC. It codes for CASSLGASSTETQYF.

The chain couples TRBV28 to TRBJ2-2, with 7 bases that match TRBD1. CDR3 length: 13 amino acids. The trim removed 6 bases at V and 4 bases at J, leaving 2 bases unmatched. Germline assignment: CDR1 MDHEN and CDR2 SYDVKM. The CDR3, as DNA: TGTGCCAGCAGAACAGGGGTCACCGGGGAGCTGTTTTTT. This encodes CASRTGVTGELFF.

The gene calls are TRBV29-1 and TRBJ1-1, with unresolved D. CDR3 length: 13 residues. Per the germline V gene, CDR1 is SQVTM and CDR2 is ANQGSEA. The ends were cut back, 4 bases at V and 4 bases at J, with 13 bases in the middle. The CDR3 protein is CSVASTRGTEAFF. CDR3 DNA sequence: TGCAGCGTTGCGTCTACCCGAGGCACTGAAGCTTTCTTT.

There are many counts of this clonotype. The chain is built from TRBV12-3 or TRBV12-4 and TRBJ2-1, with TRBD2 matching over 9 bases. This CDR3 has 17 amino acids. Trimming cost V 4 bases and J 6 bases; bases outside gene matches: 13. CDR3 sequence reads: CASSSLAGGPSGNEQFF. In DNA, the CDR3 is TGTGCCAGCAGTTCCCTGGCGGGAGGGCCTTCGGGCAATGAGCAGTTCTTC.

The sample holds a few counts of this clonotype. This chain joins TRBV7-3 and TRBJ2-1; D is perhaps TRBD1 or TRBD2 (6 bases each). In germline, CDR1 is SGHTA, CDR2 FQGTGA. The CDR3 has 17 amino acids. Trimming took off 2 bases at V and 3 bases at J, with 17 bases between the two ends. CDR3 DNA sequence: TGTGCCAGCAGCTTACTGGGGGGCCGCCGAGGCTACAATGAGCAGTTCTTC. It is translated as CASSLLGGRRGYNEQFF.

This clonotype has just a few counts. The CDR3 region is CASSRGLAGGSYNEQFF. CDR3 coding DNA: TGCGCCAGCAGCCGGGGACTAGCGGGAGGGTCCTACAATGAGCAGTTCTTC. This rearrangement joins TRBV4-1 to TRBJ2-1; 16 positions match TRBD2. CDR1 MGHRA and CDR2 YSYEKL come from the germline V gene. J gave up 1 base and V 4 bases, and 1 base lay outside the gene matches. The CDR3 has 17 residues.

The CDR3 sequence is CASSKEPGYSGNTIYF. CDR3 DNA: TGTGCCAGCAGCAAAGAGCCAGGATACTCTGGAAACACCATATATTTT. The genes are TRBV21-1 and TRBJ1-3. TRBV21-1 is described as a pseudogene. This CDR3 spans 16 amino acids.

The chain combines TRBV3-1 with TRBJ2-7; TRBD2 matches 14 bases. The CDR3 has 16 amino acids. After removal of 4 bases from V and 5 bases from J, the junction contained 7 bases not matched to a gene. Germline CDR1 LGHDT, CDR2 YNNKEL (reference sequence). CDR3 sequence: CASSPRGTSGRNEQYF. The CDR3 DNA reads as TGTGCCAGCAGCCCACGGGGGACTAGCGGGAGAAACGAGCAGTACTTC.

J is TRBJ2-3 and V is TRBV10-3; D may be TRBD1 (7 bases). With 3 bases removed from V and 0 bases from J, the gap between germline ends came to 16 bases. The CDR3 consists of 17 residues. In germline, CDR1 is ENHRY, CDR2 SYGVKD. The CDR3 is CAISDSRGADSTDTQYF. In DNA, the CDR3 is TGTGCCATCAGTGATTCCAGGGGGGCCGATAGCACAGATACGCAGTATTTT.

This clonotype showed up just a few times. The junction shows a germline mismatch at one end, possibly a read error. This chain links TRBV7-7 with TRBJ2-5, with 8 bases identical to TRBD2. Germline CDR1 SSHAT, CDR2 FNYEAQ (reference sequence). The CDR3 spans 16 residues. The CDR3 DNA follows: TGTGCTAGCAGCTTAGGGCTAGCGGGCCCCCAAGAGACCCAGTACTTC. Translated: CASSLGLAGPQETQYF.

The V call is TRBV3-1, the J call TRBJ1-5; no clear D gene. V dropped 1 base and J dropped 4 bases, with 8 bases sitting between them. Germline CDR1 is LGHDT and CDR2 is YNNKEL (reference sequence). The CDR3 covers 14 residues. In DNA, the CDR3 is TGTGCCAGCAGCCAAGCACTGGGTAATCAGCCCCAGCATTTT. It codes for CASSQALGNQPQHF.

This clonotype was counted only a few times. The V call is TRBV7-2, the J call TRBJ2-3; 9 positions agree with TRBD1. Germline V gives CDR1 SGHTA, CDR2 FQGNSA. This CDR3 has 17 residues. The trim removed 5 bases at V and 2 bases at J, leaving 11 bases unmatched. In nucleotides, the CDR3 is TGTGCCAGCAGCAAACAGACGGGACAGGGCCCCACAGATACGCAGTATTTT. Translating it yields CASSKQTGQGPTDTQYF.

This clonotype has only a few counts. The rearrangement joins TRBV9 to TRBJ2-5; tentatively, D is TRBD1 or TRBD2 (5 bases each). V was shortened by 4 bases and J by 4 bases, with 17 bases between the two germline ends. The CDR3 consists of 15 residues. CDR1 is SGDLS, CDR2 YYNGEE, per germline. The chain's CDR3 is CASSPRTGTVETQYF. The DNA of the CDR3 is TGTGCCAGCAGCCCCCGGACCGGGACCGTAGAGACCCAGTACTTC.

V gene TRBV11-2 combines with J gene TRBJ2-6; TRBD2 might be the D (6 bases). Germline assignment: CDR1 SGHAT and CDR2 FQNNGV. V lost 5 bases and J 4 bases, leaving 15 bases between the germline ends. The CDR3 is 16 residues long. The CDR3 loop reads CASSPWAGPGANVLTF. As DNA, the CDR3 is TGTGCCAGCAGCCCGTGGGCGGGGCCGGGGGCCAACGTCCTGACTTTC.

This clonotype was picked up a small number of times. Mismatch with germline at one junction end may stem from a read error. CDR3 sequence (DNA): TGCAGCGTTGAACCCCTCGGGGTCTTC. Translation gives CSVEPLGVF. This rearrangement joins TRBV29-1 to TRBJ2-1; a weak D match, TRBD2 (5 bases). CDR3 size: 9 residues. The germline V gene has CDR1 SQVTM and CDR2 ANQGSEA.

This clonotype was detected many times. V and J are TRBV10-3 and TRBJ2-1, with D possibly matching TRBD2 (5 bases). Trimming removed 4 bases at V and 4 bases at J, with 14 bases between. The CDR3 loop spans 15 amino acids. CDR1 is ENHRY and CDR2 is SYGVKD in the germline V gene. CDR3 nucleotides: TGTGCCATCAGTGCGAGCGGAGAGGTGTACAATGAGCAGTTCTTC. Encoded protein: CAISASGEVYNEQFF.

The CDR3 loop is CATSDGAGTADTQYF. In DNA form, the CDR3 reads TGTGCCACCAGTGATGGAGCGGGAACGGCAGATACGCAGTATTTT. The chain links TRBV24-1 to TRBJ2-3; TRBD2 matches 7 bases. The CDR3 totals 15 residues. Germline V gives CDR1 KGHDR, CDR2 SFDVKD. V shed 3 bases and J 4 bases; nucleotides not matched to a gene: 6.

This clonotype was observed many times. The V call is TRBV28, the J call TRBJ2-3; D is undetermined. Germline V lookup: CDR1 MDHEN, CDR2 SYDVKM. CDR3 length: 11 amino acids. V lost 8 bases and J lost 0, with 3 bases in between. CDR3 DNA sequence: TGTGCCAGCGAGAGCACAGATACGCAGTATTTT. It translates to CASESTDTQYF.

The table lists this clonotype with a few counts. The chain has TRBV14 and TRBJ1-5; no clear D gene. V was pared by 4 bases and J by 7 bases, with 8 bases between. Germline CDR1 reads SGHDN; CDR2 reads FVKESK. The CDR3 is 12 amino acids. CDR3 protein: CASSPGGQPQHF. In DNA, the CDR3 is TGTGCCAGCAGCCCAGGTGGGCAGCCCCAGCATTTT.

The chain is built from TRBV28 and TRBJ2-7; 7 bases are a match to TRBD2. Germline values: CDR1 MDHEN, CDR2 SYDVKM. The CDR3 spans 15 residues. The trim removed 7 bases at V and 1 base at J, leaving 10 bases unmatched. CDR3 DNA: TGTGCCAGCACCCCTGTCTGGGAGGGATCCTACGAGCAGTACTTC. Residues: CASTPVWEGSYEQYF.

This clonotype was seen many times. The chain combines TRBV20-1 with TRBJ1-2, with 7 bases aligning to TRBD1. The germline gives CDR1 DFQATT, CDR2 SNEGSKA (reference sequence). The CDR3 is 13 residues long. The J segment lost 0 bases and the V segment lost 6 bases, leaving 4 bases of the junction unmatched. The CDR3 sequence is CSARGQTNYGYTF. CDR3 coding DNA: TGCAGTGCCCGGGGACAGACTAACTATGGCTACACCTTC.